These 16 T cell receptor beta chains were sequenced from one sample in a study of shared clonotypes between healthy human individuals. The naive CD8 fraction comprised CD45RO-negative cells positively selected for CCR7 and excluded terminally differentiated effector memory CD45RA+ cells. The table came from immunoSEQ multiplex PCR; TCRdb's copy has only in-frame clones and leaves some out. Of about 1,800,000 clones listed, approximately 94% were seen once; the top ten hold approximately 1.2%. Sequencing input: naive CD8+ T cells sorted from blood. Every receptor here comes from a man between 18 and 35 years old in good health.

This chain joins TRBV29-1 and TRBJ1-1; possible D gene TRBD1, 5 bases. The V and J ends lost 4 bases and 6 bases respectively, with 12 bases between them. The CDR3 consists of 12 residues. CDR1 and CDR2 from the germline V gene are SQVTM and ANQGSEA. This CDR3 reads CSVGTGLAEAFF. CDR3 bases: TGCAGCGTTGGTACGGGACTGGCTGAAGCTTTCTTT.

V is TRBV25-1 and J is TRBJ2-7, with 9 positions matching TRBD1. V gave up 1 base and J gave up 4 bases; unmatched junction bases: 5. The CDR3 sequence is 15 residues long. Germline V gene lookup returns CDR1 MGHDK and CDR2 SYGVNS. The chain's CDR3 is CASSESEQGAYEQYF. CDR3 nucleotide sequence: TGTGCCAGCAGTGAATCTGAACAGGGGGCTTACGAGCAGTACTTC.

The rearrangement uses TRBV27 and TRBJ2-7, with 9 nucleotides matching TRBD2. With 5 bases clipped from V and 2 bases from J, the junction kept 13 bases outside the gene matches. The germline CDR1 and CDR2 sequences are MNHEY and SMNVEV (reference sequence). The CDR3 contains 17 residues. CDR3 sequence reads: CASSPTLDGGGAYEQYF. The CDR3 DNA is TGTGCCAGCAGTCCCACTCTTGATGGCGGGGGGGCCTACGAGCAGTACTTC.

The J gene is TRBJ2-1, the V gene TRBV29-1; no definite D call. Germline V lookup: CDR1 SQVTM, CDR2 ANQGSEA. V dropped 6 bases and J dropped 4 bases, with 13 bases sitting between them. This CDR3 has 13 amino acids. The CDR3 sequence: CSVVVDTYNEQFF. The CDR3, as DNA: TGCAGCGTCGTTGTCGACACGTACAATGAGCAGTTCTTC.

This clone occurred once. The gene calls are TRBV27 and TRBJ2-7; D unresolved. The germline V gene has CDR1 MNHEY and CDR2 SMNVEV (reference sequence). The germline V and J ends were trimmed by 6 bases and 7 bases, with 19 bases remaining between them. The CDR3 contains 14 residues. The CDR3 region is CASSAFVIGWEQYF. The DNA of the CDR3 is TGTGCCAGCAGCGCCTTTGTAATCGGGTGGGAGCAGTACTTC.

The J gene is TRBJ2-3, the V gene TRBV27, with 10 positions matching TRBD2. Germline V gene lookup returns CDR1 MNHEY and CDR2 SMNVEV (reference sequence). The CDR3 sequence is 17 residues long. The ends lost 4 bases at V and 0 bases at J; junction bases unmatched: 7. This CDR3 reads CASSSLGLAASTDTQYF. As DNA, the CDR3 is TGTGCCAGCAGTTCGCTCGGACTAGCGGCTAGCACAGATACGCAGTATTTT.

The chain uses TRBV5-6 and TRBJ2-1; 9 bases line up with TRBD2. Germline CDR1 and CDR2: SGHDT and YYEEEE. Germline trimming cut 0 bases from V and 5 bases from J; bases unmatched to any gene: 9. The CDR3 totals 17 residues. The CDR3 DNA is TGTGCCAGCAGCTTGGAGGGTCGCGGGAGGGGAGACAATGAGCAGTTCTTC. As protein: CASSLEGRGRGDNEQFF. Full variable domain (missing parts from reference TRBV5-6 and TRBJ2-1): DAGVTQSPTHLIKTRGQQVTLRCSPKSGHDTVSWYQQALGQGPQFIFQYYEEEERQRGNFPDRFSGHQFPNYSSELNVNALLLGDSALYLCASSLEGRGRGDNEQFFGPGTRLTVL.

The chain links TRBV5-4 to TRBJ2-2, with TRBD2 identical over 12 bases. CDR1 and CDR2 (germline): SGHNT, YYREEE (reference sequence). The CDR3 runs 16 residues. V trimming: 5 bases; J trimming: 6 bases; junction bases outside the gene matches: 8. The CDR3 region has the DNA TGTGCCAGCAGGATAACCGGGACTAGCGGGCCCGGGGAGCTGTTTTTT. Encoded protein: CASRITGTSGPGELFF.

The chain recombines TRBV7-9 with TRBJ2-3; 8 bases align to TRBD2. The CDR3 covers 16 residues. CDR1 and CDR2 (germline): SEHNR, FQNEAQ (reference sequence). Germline trimming cut 4 bases from V and 0 bases from J; bases unmatched to any gene: 6. CDR3 DNA sequence: TGTGCCAGCAGCTCAACTAGCGGCGCGAGCACAGATACGCAGTATTTT. This encodes CASSSTSGASTDTQYF.

This chain connects TRBV4-2 to TRBJ2-4, with TRBD1 identical over 8 bases. The germline V gene has CDR1 LGHNA and CDR2 YNFKEQ. The CDR3 has 14 amino acids. After removal of 6 bases from V and 8 bases from J, the junction contained 9 bases not matched to a gene. This chain's CDR3 is CASSTSGGADIQYF. The DNA of the CDR3 is TGTGCCAGCAGTACATCAGGGGGCGCGGACATTCAGTACTTC.

Notes on this clone: Other DNA sequences in the sample encode the same CDR3. This chain connects TRBV4-1 to TRBJ1-3, with D hard to call. CDR1 is MGHRA and CDR2 is YSYEKL in the germline V gene. V shed 3 bases and J shed 0 bases, with 9 bases lying between them. The CDR3 is 15 amino acids. Here the CDR3 DNA reads TGCGCCAGCAGCCAGGCCGGGCCCTCTGGAAACACCATATATTTT. This encodes CASSQAGPSGNTIYF.

The rearrangement joins TRBV30 to TRBJ2-1; 8 nucleotides align to TRBD1. Germline V gene lookup returns CDR1 GTSNPN and CDR2 SVGIG (reference sequence). The CDR3 contains 17 residues. Germline trimming cut 3 bases from V and 2 bases from J; bases unmatched to any gene: 12. The CDR3 nucleotides are TGTGCCTGGAGGCCGAACGTGGGACAGGAGACCTACAATGAGCAGTTCTTC. Its protein is CAWRPNVGQETYNEQFF. Full variable domain (outside the CDR3, taken from reference TRBV30 and TRBJ2-1): SQTIHQWPATLVQPVGSPLSLECTVEGTSNPNLYWYRQAAGRGLQLLFYSVGIGQISSEVPQNLSASRPQDRQFILSSKKLLLSDSGFYLCAWRPNVGQETYNEQFFGPGTRLTVL.

The rearrangement links TRBV29-1 to TRBJ2-7, with D possibly TRBD1 on 5 matching bases. Trimming removed 7 bases from V and 0 bases from J, with 10 bases in between. Germline CDR1 SQVTM, CDR2 ANQGSEA. CDR3 length equals 12 residues. The CDR3 here is CSAVDTSYEQYF. CDR3 coding DNA: TGCAGCGCCGTGGACACCTCCTACGAGCAGTACTTC.

The chain combines TRBV14 with TRBJ2-1; 10 bases line up with TRBD2. CDR3 size: 16 residues. The germline CDR1 and CDR2 sequences are SGHDN and FVKESK. The junction had 4 bases not matched to a gene; V was cut back by 5 bases and J by 0 bases. The CDR3: CASSSRLAGSYNEQFF. The CDR3 bases are TGTGCCAGCAGCTCCCGACTAGCGGGCTCCTACAATGAGCAGTTCTTC.

V and J are TRBV6-5 and TRBJ2-5; D perhaps matches TRBD1 (6 bases). The CDR3 runs to 15 residues. V was trimmed by 2 bases and J by 5 bases, leaving 15 bases between them. Germline-derived CDR1 and CDR2 are MNHEY and SVGAGI. CDR3 in amino acids: CASSYTTGHLETQYF. CDR3 nucleotides: TGTGCCAGCAGTTACACAACGGGACATTTGGAGACCCAGTACTTC.

V is TRBV27 and J is TRBJ2-7; the D gene is possibly TRBD1 (5 bases). Trimming removed 8 bases from V and 7 bases from J, with 27 bases in between. CDR1 and CDR2 (germline): MNHEY, SMNVEV (reference sequence). This CDR3 is 16 amino acids long. This chain's CDR3 is CASLPFSNQGRAEQYF. In DNA form, the CDR3 reads TGTGCCAGCCTCCCTTTTTCCAACCAGGGTCGGGCGGAGCAGTACTTC.